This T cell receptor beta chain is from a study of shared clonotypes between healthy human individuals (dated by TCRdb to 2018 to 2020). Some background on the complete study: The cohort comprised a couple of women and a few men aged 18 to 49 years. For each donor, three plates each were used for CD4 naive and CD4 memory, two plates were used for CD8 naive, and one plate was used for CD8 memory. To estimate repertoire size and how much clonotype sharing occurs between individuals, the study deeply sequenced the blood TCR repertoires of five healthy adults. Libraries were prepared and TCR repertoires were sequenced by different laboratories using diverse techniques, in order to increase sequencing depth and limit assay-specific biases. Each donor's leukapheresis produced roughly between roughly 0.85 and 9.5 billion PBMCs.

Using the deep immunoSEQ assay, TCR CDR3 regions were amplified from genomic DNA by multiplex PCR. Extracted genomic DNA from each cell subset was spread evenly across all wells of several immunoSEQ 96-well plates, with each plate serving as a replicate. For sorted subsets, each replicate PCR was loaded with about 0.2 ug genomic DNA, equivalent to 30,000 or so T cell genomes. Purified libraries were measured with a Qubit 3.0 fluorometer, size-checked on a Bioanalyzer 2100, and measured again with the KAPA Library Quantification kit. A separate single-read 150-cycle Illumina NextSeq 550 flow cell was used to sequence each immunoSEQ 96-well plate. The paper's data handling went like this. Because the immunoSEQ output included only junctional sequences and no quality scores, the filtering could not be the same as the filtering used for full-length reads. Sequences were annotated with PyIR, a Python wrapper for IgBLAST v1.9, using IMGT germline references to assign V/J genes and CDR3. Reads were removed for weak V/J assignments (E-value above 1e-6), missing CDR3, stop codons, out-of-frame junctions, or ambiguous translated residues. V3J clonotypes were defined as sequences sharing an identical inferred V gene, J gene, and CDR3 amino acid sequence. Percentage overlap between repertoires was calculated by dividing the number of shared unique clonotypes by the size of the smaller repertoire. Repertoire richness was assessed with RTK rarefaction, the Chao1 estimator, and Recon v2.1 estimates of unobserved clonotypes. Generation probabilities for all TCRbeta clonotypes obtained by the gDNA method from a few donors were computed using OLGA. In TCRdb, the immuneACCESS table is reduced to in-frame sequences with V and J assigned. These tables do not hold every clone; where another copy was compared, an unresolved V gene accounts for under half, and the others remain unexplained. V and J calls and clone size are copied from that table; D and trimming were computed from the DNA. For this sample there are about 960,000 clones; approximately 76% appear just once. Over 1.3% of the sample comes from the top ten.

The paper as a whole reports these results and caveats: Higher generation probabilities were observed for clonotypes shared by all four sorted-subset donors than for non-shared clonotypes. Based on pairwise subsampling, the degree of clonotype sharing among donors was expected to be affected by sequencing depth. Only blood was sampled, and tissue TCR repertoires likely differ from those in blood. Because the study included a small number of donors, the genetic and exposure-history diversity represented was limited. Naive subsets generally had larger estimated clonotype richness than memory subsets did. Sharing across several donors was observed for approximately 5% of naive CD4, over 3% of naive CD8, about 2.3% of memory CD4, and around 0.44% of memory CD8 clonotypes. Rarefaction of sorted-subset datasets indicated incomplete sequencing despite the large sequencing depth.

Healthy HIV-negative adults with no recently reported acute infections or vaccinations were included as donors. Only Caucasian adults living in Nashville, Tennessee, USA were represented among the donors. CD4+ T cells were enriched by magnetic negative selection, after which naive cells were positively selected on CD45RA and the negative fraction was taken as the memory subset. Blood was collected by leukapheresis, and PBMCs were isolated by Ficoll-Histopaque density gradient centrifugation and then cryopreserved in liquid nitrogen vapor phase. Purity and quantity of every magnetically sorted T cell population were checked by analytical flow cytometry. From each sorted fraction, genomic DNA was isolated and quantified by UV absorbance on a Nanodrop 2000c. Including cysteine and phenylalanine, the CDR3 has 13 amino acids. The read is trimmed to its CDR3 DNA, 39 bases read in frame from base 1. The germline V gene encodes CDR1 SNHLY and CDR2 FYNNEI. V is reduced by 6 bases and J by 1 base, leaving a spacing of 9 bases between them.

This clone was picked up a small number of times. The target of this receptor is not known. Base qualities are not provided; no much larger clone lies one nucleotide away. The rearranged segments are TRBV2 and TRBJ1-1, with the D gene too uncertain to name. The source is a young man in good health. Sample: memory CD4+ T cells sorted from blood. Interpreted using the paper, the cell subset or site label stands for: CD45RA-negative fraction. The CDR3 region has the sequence CASSGVQNTEAFF. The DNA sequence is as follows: TGTGCCAGCAGCGGGGTACAGAACACTGAAGCTTTCTTT.